Below, 20 T cell receptor beta chains from the same sample are listed, as sequenced in a study of breast tumors, draining lymph nodes, adjacent tissues. MiXCR, run by TCRdb on the multiplex PCR reads, gives a single entry per CDR3 protein. The table shows 100,000 or so distinct CDR3 sequences, with 21% occurring only once. Breast cancer patients provided tissue from their axillary draining lymph nodes. The source material was axillary lymph node tissue. These receptors came from a female donor with breast cancer. Some clones in this sample may be carry-over from other donors' samples.

The chain is built from TRBV27 and TRBJ1-4, with D perhaps matching TRBD1 (5 bases). Trimming shortened V by 3 bases and J by 2 bases, and 19 bases separated the two germline ends. The CDR3 extends over 18 amino acids. CDR1 and CDR2 from the germline V gene are MNHEY and SMNVEV (reference sequence). CDR3 loop: CASSLGQRTTGTNEKLFF. DNA of the CDR3: TGTGCCAGCAGTTTGGGGCAGAGAACCACCGGGACTAATGAAAAACTGTTTTTT.

This clonotype has only a few counts. The chain joins TRBV18 to TRBJ1-3; possibly TRBD1 for D (6 bases). V was trimmed by 6 bases and J by 11 bases, leaving 14 bases between them. The CDR3 is 12 residues long. CDR1 is KGHSH, CDR2 LQKENI, per germline. CDR3 bases: TGTGCCAGCTCGCTGAACAGGGATTCCATATATTTT. It specifies CASSLNRDSIYF. Full variable domain (remainder filled in from reference TRBV18 and TRBJ1-3): NAGVMQNPRHLVRRRGQEARLRCSPMKGHSHVYWYRQLPEEGLKFMVYLQKENIIDESGMPKERFSAEFPKEGPSILRIQQVVRGDSAAYFCASSLNRDSIYFGEGSWLTVV.

This clonotype was detected many times. V gene TRBV10-3 combines with J gene TRBJ2-3; no definite D call. V was trimmed by 3 bases and J by 4 bases, leaving 5 bases between them. Per the germline V gene, CDR1 is ENHRY and CDR2 is SYGVKD. The length of the CDR3 is 12 residues. The CDR3 loop is CAISEGADTQYF. The CDR3 DNA reads as TGTGCCATCAGTGAAGGAGCAGATACGCAGTATTTT.

This clonotype has at least ten counts. The V and J genes are TRBV6-4 and TRBJ1-6, with 9 bases fitting TRBD1. Trimming at V came to 9 bases and at J to 6 bases, leaving 3 bases not matched to a gene. Germline lookup yields CDR1 MRHNA and CDR2 SNTAGT. The CDR3 is made up of 13 amino acids. DNA for the CDR3: TGTGCCAGTTCACAGGGGGCTAATTCACCCCTCCACTTT. This codes for CASSQGANSPLHF.

This clonotype was seen more than once but under ten times. This chain links TRBV14 with TRBJ2-5; possibly TRBD1 for D (5 bases). Trimming cost V 1 base and J 3 bases, with 12 bases left between them. The CDR3 has 15 residues. Germline-derived CDR1 and CDR2 are SGHDN and FVKESK. Here the CDR3 reads CASSQVTGWEETQYF. The CDR3 nucleotides are TGTGCCAGCAGCCAAGTAACAGGTTGGGAAGAGACCCAGTACTTC.

This clonotype showed up many times. This chain joins TRBV28 and TRBJ1-2; D possibly corresponds to TRBD1 (5 bases). This CDR3 spans 12 amino acids. Between the trimmed V and J ends, which lost 11 bases and 9 bases, there was a span of 19 bases. Germline V CDR1 and CDR2: MDHEN, SYDVKM. This chain's CDR3 is CAVTPGQGSYTF. The CDR3 nucleotides read TGTGCCGTCACCCCCGGGCAGGGTAGCTACACCTTC.

This clonotype came up many times. V is TRBV5-6 and J is TRBJ1-5; D is undetermined. The CDR3 is 14 amino acids. Germline V CDR1 and CDR2: SGHDT, YYEEEE. V dropped 0 bases and J dropped 3 bases, with 7 bases sitting between them. The CDR3 reads CASSLGLDNQPQHF. CDR3 nucleotides: TGTGCCAGCAGCTTGGGGTTAGACAATCAGCCCCAGCATTTT. The full variable domain, its missing parts supplied by reference TRBV5-6 and TRBJ1-5, is DAGVTQSPTHLIKTRGQQVTLRCSPKSGHDTVSWYQQALGQGPQFIFQYYEEEERQRGNFPDRFSGHQFPNYSSELNVNALLLGDSALYLCASSLGLDNQPQHFGDGTRLSIL.

In its sample, this clonotype was seen a few times. This chain uses TRBV3-1 with TRBJ2-7; no clear D. Germline V gene sequence: CDR1 LGHDT, CDR2 YNNKEL (reference sequence). Trimming stripped 2 bases from V and 5 bases from J, with 13 bases between. The CDR3 contains 14 residues. The CDR3 sequence: CASSQYLGFDEQYF. DNA of the CDR3: TGTGCCAGCAGCCAATATTTAGGGTTCGACGAGCAGTACTTC.

With respect to this clonotype: The junction departs from the called germline gene at one end, perhaps through a read error. J is TRBJ2-1 and V is TRBV7-3, with unresolved D. The CDR3 length is 14 residues. From germline, CDR1 is SGHTA and CDR2 FQGTGA. The chain's CDR3 is CASSSSLVGNGQFF. CDR3 DNA sequence: TGTGCCAGCAGCTCCTCCCTAGTGGGCAATGGGCAGTTCTTC.

The chain is built from TRBV5-5 and TRBJ1-2, with 9 positions matching TRBD1. Unmatched junction bases numbered 6, after V lost 4 bases and J lost 8 bases. This CDR3 is 13 amino acids long. Germline V gene sequence: CDR1 SGHKS, CDR2 YYEKEE (reference sequence). CDR3 region: CASSRGTGNGYTF. The CDR3 nucleotides are TGTGCCAGCAGCCGCGGGACAGGGAACGGCTACACCTTC. Full variable domain (remainder filled in from reference TRBV5-5 and TRBJ1-2): DAGVTQSPTHLIKTRGQQVTLRCSPISGHKSVSWYQQVLGQGPQFIFQYYEKEERGRGNFPDRFSARQFPNYSSELNVNALLLGDSALYLCASSRGTGNGYTFGSGTRLTVV.

V gene TRBV9 combines with J gene TRBJ2-7; 8 bases match TRBD2. The J segment lost 2 bases and the V segment lost 0 bases, leaving 4 bases of the junction unmatched. From germline, CDR1 is SGDLS and CDR2 YYNGEE. The CDR3 is made up of 15 amino acids. The CDR3: CASSVGDSGAYEQYF. CDR3 sequence (DNA): TGTGCCAGCAGCGTAGGAGATAGCGGGGCCTACGAGCAGTACTTC.

The gene calls are TRBV19 and TRBJ1-6; TRBD1 is a possible D gene (6 bases). Germline V gene data show CDR1 as LNHDA and CDR2 as SQIVND (reference sequence). Trimming shortened V by 7 bases and J by 7 bases, and 14 bases separated the two germline ends. This CDR3 spans 14 amino acids. CDR3 region: CASKDDRRNSPLHF. The CDR3 DNA is TGTGCCAGTAAGGACGACAGGCGAAATTCACCCCTCCACTTT.

This clonotype was seen at least ten times. The chain is built from TRBV12-3 or TRBV12-4 and TRBJ2-1; TRBD2 aligns across 12 bases. The trim removed 0 bases at V and 4 bases at J, leaving 4 bases unmatched. The CDR3 runs 17 residues. This chain's CDR3 is CASSLAVLAGGYNEQFF. Written as DNA, the CDR3 is TGTGCCAGCAGTTTAGCCGTACTAGCGGGGGGTTACAATGAGCAGTTCTTC.

The table lists this clonotype with many counts. The chain links TRBV6-6 to TRBJ2-1, with 9 bases identical to TRBD1. Germline loops: CDR1 MNHNY, CDR2 SVGAGI (reference sequence). The CDR3 is made up of 16 amino acids. The V and J ends lost 1 base and 6 bases, in that order; junction bases with no gene match: 7. The DNA for the CDR3 is TGTGCCAGCAGTTACTATACCGGGACAGGGACCAATGAGCAGTTCTTC. It is translated as CASSYYTGTGTNEQFF.

This clonotype was recorded many times. The chain combines TRBV5-1 with TRBJ2-1; D is ambiguous. Germline assignment: CDR1 SGHRS and CDR2 YFSETQ. Trimming removed 0 bases from V and 6 bases from J, with 7 bases in between. The CDR3 is made up of 13 amino acids. This chain's CDR3 is CASSLAQSNEQFF. The CDR3, as DNA: TGCGCCAGCAGCTTGGCACAGAGCAATGAGCAGTTCTTC.

The CDR3 sequence: CASSLGLEPTGELFF. Here the CDR3 DNA reads TGTGCCAGCAGCTTAGGACTAGAGCCCACCGGGGAGCTGTTTTTT. The V and J genes are TRBV7-9 and TRBJ2-2; maybe TRBD2 (6 bases). Looked up from germline, CDR1 is SEHNR and CDR2 is FQNEAQ (reference sequence). The CDR3 contains 15 residues. Trimming cost V 1 base and J 4 bases, with 10 bases left between them.

This clonotype appeared many times. V and J are TRBV19 and TRBJ2-7, with TRBD1 matching over 8 bases. V shed 3 bases, J shed 6 bases, and the junction held 7 bases outside the gene matches. CDR3 length: 14 amino acids. The germline CDR1 and CDR2 sequences are LNHDA and SQIVND (reference sequence). This CDR3 reads CASSIGDRGGEQYF. The CDR3 DNA sequence: TGTGCCAGTAGTATTGGAGACAGGGGTGGCGAGCAGTACTTC. Full variable domain (rest looked up from reference TRBV19 and TRBJ2-7): DGGITQSPKYLFRKEGQNVTLSCEQNLNHDAMYWYRQDPGQGLRLIYYSQIVNDFQKGDIAEGYSVSREKKESFPLTVTSAQKNPTAFYLCASSIGDRGGEQYFGPGTRLTVT.

This clonotype was counted many times. V and J are TRBV6-2 or TRBV6-3 and TRBJ1-6, with D uncertain. Germline lookup yields CDR1 MNHEY and CDR2 SVGEGT. Trimming stripped 2 bases from V and 6 bases from J, with 11 bases between. This CDR3 spans 15 amino acids. As DNA, the CDR3 is TGTGCCAGCAGTTACGCGGCAGTGACTAATTCACCCCTCCACTTT. Protein product: CASSYAAVTNSPLHF.

This clonotype was detected ten times or more. The rearrangement links TRBV27 to TRBJ2-7, with a possible D match to TRBD1 (6 bases). The germline V gene has CDR1 MNHEY and CDR2 SMNVEV (reference sequence). Trimming pared 6 bases from V and 2 bases from J, leaving 14 bases between. The CDR3 extends over 14 amino acids. The CDR3 loop reads CASRPGHRTYEQYF. The CDR3 DNA follows: TGTGCCAGCAGGCCGGGACATCGGACCTACGAGCAGTACTTC.

This clonotype was counted a few times. This chain uses TRBV12-3 or TRBV12-4 with TRBJ1-5, with a tentative D call TRBD1 (5 bases). The CDR3 sequence is 15 residues long. V was pared by 2 bases and J by 3 bases, with 11 bases between. The CDR3 sequence: CASSLSSGPNQPQHF. The CDR3 bases are TGTGCCAGCAGTTTATCGTCAGGGCCCAATCAGCCCCAGCATTTT.